Listed here are 22 T cell receptor beta chains from one sample, sequenced in a study of T-cell memory formation after mild COVID-19. TCRdb reprocessed the 5' RACE reads with MiXCR, giving one entry per CDR3 protein. The profile shows 450,000 to 650,000 distinct CDR3 sequences, about a sixth of them singletons. The sequenced material came from PBMCs or a T cell subset sorted from them (not recorded which). The receptors were gathered from an adult woman who had mild COVID-19 (a few samples of this study predate the infection). Cell type and time point are not known.

This clonotype was found many times. This chain joins TRBV12-3 or TRBV12-4 and TRBJ2-1, with 8 positions matching TRBD2. V lost 7 bases, J lost 6 bases, and 11 bases stayed unmatched. The CDR3 runs 15 residues. For the CDR3, the DNA is TGTGCCAGCATGCCAACCGGGACTAGTGCCAATGAGCAGTTCTTC. Residues: CASMPTGTSANEQFF.

This clonotype has only a few counts. V and J are TRBV4-1 and TRBJ2-1; 14 bases are a match to TRBD2. This CDR3 has 19 amino acids. Germline assignment: CDR1 MGHRA and CDR2 YSYEKL. With V trimmed by 1 base and J by 2 bases, 7 bases remained unmatched. The CDR3 protein is CASSQGSGTSGGTYNEQFF. CDR3 in DNA: TGCGCCAGCAGCCAAGGGTCCGGGACTAGCGGGGGCACCTACAATGAGCAGTTCTTC.

The chain has TRBV11-2 and TRBJ1-2; possible D gene TRBD1, 5 bases. V was shortened by 5 bases and J by 2 bases, with 12 bases between the two germline ends. Per the germline V gene, CDR1 is SGHAT and CDR2 is FQNNGV. The CDR3 sequence is 14 residues long. The CDR3 here is CASSPTETNYGYTF. CDR3 in DNA: TGTGCCAGCAGCCCGACAGAAACGAACTATGGCTACACCTTC.

This clonotype turned up a few times. The chain employs TRBV6-5 and TRBJ1-2, with D maybe TRBD1 (6 bases). CDR1 and CDR2 (germline): MNHEY, SVGAGI. V dropped 6 bases and J dropped 4 bases, with 18 bases sitting between them. The length of the CDR3 is 15 residues. CDR3 bases: TGTGCCAGCAGCCGAGGGGGGGAGGCTATCTATGGCTACACCTTC. Amino acid sequence: CASSRGGEAIYGYTF.

The rearrangement joins TRBV27 to TRBJ2-7; TRBD2 matches 11 bases. This CDR3 spans 21 amino acids. V dropped 1 base and J dropped 0; count of bases not matched to a gene: 17. Germline V CDR1 and CDR2: MNHEY, SMNVEV (reference sequence). CDR3 nucleotides: TGTGCCAGCAGTTTATATGGGCCGGGACTAGCGGACCCCGCGAGCTCCTACGAGCAGTACTTC. Its protein is CASSLYGPGLADPASSYEQYF.

On this clonotype itself: Relative to the germline gene, one junction end is altered; a read error may explain this. J is TRBJ1-4 and V is TRBV5-6; no clear D gene. The CDR3 has 10 amino acids. Germline CDR1 SGHDT, CDR2 YYEEEE. CDR3 bases: TGTGCCAGCAGCTCTAGGTTCTTCCGTTTT. It yields the protein CASSSRFFRF.

The chain uses TRBV7-3 and TRBJ2-1; D gene ambiguous. V shed 5 bases and J shed 10 bases, with 9 bases lying between them. Germline V gives CDR1 SGHTA, CDR2 FQGTGA. The CDR3 contains 11 residues. CDR3 coding DNA: TGTGCCAGCAGCATGGGTCGGGAGCAGTTCTTC. It yields the protein CASSMGREQFF.

Only a few counts were recorded for this clonotype. This rearrangement joins TRBV9 to TRBJ2-3, with a possible D match to TRBD2 (5 bases). The CDR3 is made up of 12 amino acids. CDR1 and CDR2 from the germline V gene are SGDLS and YYNGEE. The V gene lost 3 bases and the J gene lost 10 bases, with 12 bases spanning the gap. Here the CDR3 reads CASSAWTEPQYF. The DNA of the CDR3 is TGTGCCAGCAGCGCCTGGACTGAGCCGCAGTATTTT.

The chain couples TRBV25-1 to TRBJ2-3; D remains ambiguous. The CDR3 is 13 amino acids. Per germline, CDR1 MGHDK and CDR2 SYGVNS. Trimming shortened V by 0 bases and J by 2 bases, and 3 bases separated the two germline ends. CDR3 protein: CASSEYITDTQYF. In nucleotides, the CDR3 is TGTGCCAGCAGTGAATATATCACAGATACGCAGTATTTT.

Concerning this clonotype itself: The junction does not match germline at one end; this may be a read error. The genes are TRBV2 and TRBJ2-7; no reliable D call. Germline assignment: CDR1 SNHLY and CDR2 FYNNEI. The CDR3 runs to 14 residues. The CDR3 DNA reads TGTGCCAGCAGTGTTATTCCGGGTACCTACGAGAAGTACTTC. This codes for CASSVIPGTYEKYF.

The V gene is TRBV4-1, the J gene TRBJ2-7; 8 bases fit TRBD1. Per the germline V gene, CDR1 is MGHRA and CDR2 is YSYEKL. The CDR3 totals 16 residues. V shed 2 bases, J shed 4 bases, and the junction held 10 bases outside the gene matches. The DNA for the CDR3 is TGCGCCAGCAGCCAAAGGCCCTTTACAGGGGGGTACGAGCAGTACTTC. Protein product: CASSQRPFTGGYEQYF.

The chain recombines TRBV2 with TRBJ2-7, with D unresolved. Trimming shortened V by 4 bases and J by 6 bases, and 7 bases separated the two germline ends. This CDR3 comprises 11 residues. Per germline, CDR1 SNHLY and CDR2 FYNNEI. Written as DNA, the CDR3 is TGTGCCAGCAGTGCAGGAATCGAGCAGTACTTC. It codes for CASSAGIEQYF.

This clonotype turned up a few times. The CDR3 DNA sequence: TGTGCCAGCAGCCCGAGGGTCCCTACCCTCACAGATACGCAGTATTTT. Translating gives CASSPRVPTLTDTQYF. The chain joins TRBV9 to TRBJ2-3; tentatively, D is TRBD2 (5 bases). V lost 4 bases and J 2 bases, leaving 17 bases between the germline ends. The germline V gene has CDR1 SGDLS and CDR2 YYNGEE. There are 16 residues in the CDR3.

This clonotype was observed a few times. The rearrangement links TRBV16 to TRBJ1-5, with TRBD1 matching 10 bases. This CDR3 is 17 amino acids long. The V segment lost 5 bases and the J segment 0 bases; nucleotides outside the gene matches: 7. CDR1 is KGHSY, CDR2 FQNENV, per germline. As DNA, the CDR3 is TGTGCCAGCAGCAGGACAGGGGGTACATATAGCAATCAGCCCCAGCATTTT. This sequence encodes CASSRTGGTYSNQPQHF.

V and J are TRBV5-1 and TRBJ2-3; D not resolved. Germline-derived CDR1 and CDR2 are SGHRS and YFSETQ. CDR3 length equals 15 residues. The V end was cut by 0 bases, the J end by 4 bases, with 12 bases between. DNA for the CDR3: TGCGCCAGCAGCTTGGGTGGGAAGGGCCCAGATACGCAGTATTTT. Protein sequence: CASSLGGKGPDTQYF.

There are a few counts of this clonotype. The V call is TRBV7-3, the J call TRBJ2-1; D is undetermined. Trimming removed 3 bases at V and 7 bases at J, with 16 bases between. Germline V gene sequence: CDR1 SGHTA, CDR2 FQGTGA. The CDR3 is 15 amino acids. In nucleotides, the CDR3 is TGTGCCAGCAGCTTGGTCCCAGGAGCTCAAAATGAGCAGTTCTTC. This encodes CASSLVPGAQNEQFF.

This clonotype has just a few counts. The chain carries TRBV4-2 and TRBJ2-3, with D perhaps TRBD1 (6 bases). The V gene lost 6 bases and the J gene lost 3 bases, with 19 bases spanning the gap. Germline CDR1 and CDR2: LGHNA and YNFKEQ. The CDR3 runs 16 residues. The CDR3 DNA reads TGTGCCAGCAGTCTAAGTAACCAGGGGCCAACAGATACGCAGTATTTT. Its translation is CASSLSNQGPTDTQYF.

The genes are TRBV18 and TRBJ2-6; tentatively, D is TRBD1 (5 bases). V lost 0 bases to trimming and J lost 1 base, with 10 bases between them. The germline CDR1 and CDR2 sequences are KGHSH and LQKENI. This CDR3 spans 17 amino acids. CDR3 protein: CASSPPGRASGANVLTF. CDR3 bases: TGTGCCAGCTCACCACCGGGCAGGGCATCTGGGGCCAACGTCCTGACTTTC.

The chain is built from TRBV6-2 or TRBV6-3 and TRBJ2-1; 7 bases match TRBD2. This CDR3 has 14 residues. The trim removed 1 base at V and 9 bases at J, leaving 6 bases unmatched. Germline lookup yields CDR1 MNHEY and CDR2 SVGEGT. CDR3 sequence: CASSYLASGFEQFF. The CDR3 DNA sequence: TGTGCCAGCAGTTACTTGGCTAGCGGCTTTGAGCAGTTCTTC.

This clonotype was detected a few times. V is TRBV6-5 and J is TRBJ1-2; tentatively, D is TRBD1 (5 bases). The V gene lost 7 bases and the J gene lost 6 bases, with 15 bases spanning the gap. The CDR3 consists of 13 residues. Germline CDR1 reads MNHEY; CDR2 reads SVGAGI. The CDR3 DNA sequence: TGTGCCAGCAAGCAGGCAGGGTTTGATGGCTACACCTTC. This encodes CASKQAGFDGYTF.

This chain joins TRBV6-1 and TRBJ1-5; D ambiguous. Trimming removed 1 base from V and 7 bases from J, with 11 bases in between. CDR3 size: 14 residues. Germline CDR1 is MNHNS and CDR2 is SASEGT. The CDR3 DNA reads as TGTGCCAGCAGTGAAGTGGGAGGGCACCAGCCCCAGCATTTT. It codes for CASSEVGGHQPQHF.

This clonotype was seen a few times. The chain couples TRBV18 to TRBJ1-2; 8 positions match TRBD1. V lost 6 bases, J lost 8 bases, and 8 bases stayed unmatched. CDR1 KGHSH and CDR2 LQKENI come from the germline V gene. The CDR3 covers 13 residues. The CDR3 region has the DNA TGTGCCAGCTCGGCCGGGACAGGAGGGGGCTACACCTTC. Its protein product is CASSAGTGGGYTF.